This TCR beta chain was identified in a study of control samples from healthy donors and cancer patients. J gave up 8 bases and V 3 bases, and 10 bases lay outside the gene matches. CDR3 size: 16 residues. Germline values: CDR1 GTSNPN, CDR2 SVGIG (reference sequence). Assay: immunoSEQ multiplex PCR; the TCRdb copy retains only in-frame clones and omits some. The table shows about 140,000 clones, with 80% to 90% occurring only once. Sequenced sample: blood. The chain combines TRBV30 with TRBJ1-4, with 12 bases lining up with TRBD1. This receptor was obtained from a woman aged 25 to 39 in good health. In nucleotides, the CDR3 is TGTGCCTGGAGCGCCGGGACAGGGGGCGCAAAGGAAAAACTGTTTTTT. Translating gives CAWSAGTGGAKEKLFF.